This T cell receptor (beta chain) was retrieved from a study of blood T cell repertoires in COVID-19. For the study at large: Donors in the United States, Italy and Spain gave samples during acute or convalescent COVID-19. T cells, B-cell-depleted T cells, or PBMCs supplied cDNA or gDNA.

The CDR3 extends over 12 amino acids. Germline CDR1 is LGHDT and CDR2 is YNNKEL (reference sequence). The V end lost 1 base, the J end lost 6 bases, and 7 bases lay between the germline ends. Under the authors' procedure: Scientists estimated how many nucleated cells there were by amplifying reference gene primers. TCRdb's table, derived via immunoSEQ multiplex PCR, lists solely in-frame clones and lacks some. V, J and clone size are taken as reported in that table, and D and trimming were inferred from the DNA itself. This repertoire shows over 30,000 clones, around 88% found once; its top ten account for roughly 5%.

This TCR was sampled from a woman aged 70-85 years with active COVID-19. The sequenced sample was peripheral blood. The genes are TRBV3-1 (or the pseudogene TRBV3-2) and TRBJ2-7, with a possible D match to TRBD2 (5 bases). CDR3 in amino acids: CASSQAAGEQYF. The CDR3 nucleotides are TGTGCCAGCAGCCAAGCGGCGGGCGAGCAGTACTTC.